A single sample is the source of the 6 T cell receptor beta chains below, sequenced in a study of blood T cell repertoires in COVID-19. Here immunoSEQ multiplex PCR was the method, and the copy in TCRdb shows in-frame clones only, minus some. The sample has 160,000 or so clones, around 89% seen once. Sequencing was done on a sample of peripheral blood. The receptors were sampled from a man aged 55 to 70 with acute or convalescent COVID-19.

This clone was picked up one time. This sequence joins TRBV19 and TRBJ1-4, with D unresolved. The V gene lost 6 bases and the J gene lost 0 bases, with 14 bases spanning the gap. Per the germline V gene, CDR1 is LNHDA and CDR2 is SQIVND (reference sequence). CDR3 length: 16 amino acids. This CDR3 reads CASSPGGSPTNEKLFF. DNA of the CDR3: TGTGCCAGTAGCCCCGGAGGCAGTCCAACTAATGAAAAACTGTTTTTT.

The chain combines TRBV6-1 with TRBJ1-1; TRBD1 agrees at 9 bases. The germline V gene has CDR1 MNHNS and CDR2 SASEGT. V lost 3 bases and J lost 11; bases outside the gene matches: 7. This CDR3 is built from 13 residues. The DNA of the CDR3 is TGTGCCAGCAGTGACCTTACAGGGGGCAGTGCTTTCTTT. Its translation: CASSDLTGGSAFF.

This clone appeared a single time. The chain has TRBV7-3 and TRBJ2-1; TRBD1 matches at 8 bases. The CDR3 runs 16 residues. V dropped 5 bases and J dropped 6; count of bases not matched to a gene: 12. Germline loops: CDR1 SGHTA, CDR2 FQGTGA. The CDR3 sequence: CASSVSPGQGINEQFF. The DNA for the CDR3 is TGTGCCAGCAGCGTATCCCCAGGACAGGGTATCAATGAGCAGTTCTTC.

V and J are TRBV11-2 and TRBJ2-3; 8 bases agree with TRBD2. The CDR3 runs 18 residues. The trim removed 1 base at V and 1 base at J, leaving 10 bases unmatched. Per the germline V gene, CDR1 is SGHAT and CDR2 is FQNNGV. This CDR3 is CASSLVSRGGFGTDTQYF. The CDR3 region has the DNA TGTGCCAGCAGCTTAGTTTCCCGGGGGGGGTTTGGCACAGATACGCAGTATTTT.

The chain uses TRBV6-5 and TRBJ2-7; D possibly corresponds to TRBD1 (6 bases). Trimming left V 5 bases short and J 0 bases short, with 11 bases between. CDR1 is MNHEY and CDR2 is SVGAGI in the germline V gene. This CDR3 has 14 amino acids. CDR3 DNA: TGTGCCAGCAGTCCTACAGGGTTCTCCTACGAGCAGTACTTC. It yields the protein CASSPTGFSYEQYF.

This chain connects TRBV2 to TRBJ2-1, with D perhaps matching TRBD2 (7 bases). The CDR3 sequence is 13 residues long. V lost 6 bases and J 10 bases, leaving 16 bases between the germline ends. CDR1 is SNHLY and CDR2 is FYNNEI in the germline V gene. CDR3: CASSLGGAPEQFF. The DNA for the CDR3 is TGTGCCAGCAGCCTAGGGGGGGCCCCAGAGCAGTTCTTC.